The following is a T cell receptor (beta chain) sequence with its context. As handled by the study authors: Estimated nucleated cell counts came from reference gene primer amplification. TCRdb's table, derived via immunoSEQ multiplex PCR, lists solely in-frame clones and lacks some. That table supplies the V and J calls and clone size; D and trimming were determined from the DNA. This repertoire shows roughly 70,000 clones, around four fifths found once; its top ten account for 22%. These data originate in a study of blood T cell repertoires in COVID-19. Trimming removed 5 bases from V and 5 bases from J, with 16 bases in between. The CDR3 is made up of 15 amino acids. The V gene's germline CDR1 is SEHNR and CDR2 FQNEAQ (reference sequence).

J is TRBJ1-3 and V is TRBV7-9, with D perhaps TRBD1 (5 bases). This TCR derives from a man between 60 and 75 years old with acute or convalescent COVID-19. Sequencing used peripheral blood. The CDR3 DNA reads as TGTGCCAGCAGCGGCGGGGGATCATCAAGAAACACCATATATTTT. It yields the protein CASSGGGSSRNTIYF.